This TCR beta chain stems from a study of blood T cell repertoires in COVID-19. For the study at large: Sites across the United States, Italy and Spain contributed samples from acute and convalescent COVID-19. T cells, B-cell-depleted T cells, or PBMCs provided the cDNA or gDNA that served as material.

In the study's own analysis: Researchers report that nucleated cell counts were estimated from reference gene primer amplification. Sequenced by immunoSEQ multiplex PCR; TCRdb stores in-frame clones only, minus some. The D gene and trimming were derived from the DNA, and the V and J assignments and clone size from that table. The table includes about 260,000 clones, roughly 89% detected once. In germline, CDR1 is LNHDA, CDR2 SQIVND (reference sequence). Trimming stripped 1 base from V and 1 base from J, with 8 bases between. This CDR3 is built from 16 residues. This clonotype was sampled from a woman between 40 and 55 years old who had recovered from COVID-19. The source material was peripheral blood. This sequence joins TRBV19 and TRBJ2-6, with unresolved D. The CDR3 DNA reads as TGTGCCAGTAGTATAGCTCATACTTCTGGGGCCAACGTCCTGACTTTC. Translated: CASSIAHTSGANVLTF.